The 20 T cell receptor beta chains reported below all come from one sample, sequenced in a study of human T cells and chemical hapten exposure. Time point meaning: patch test 3, about 24 weeks after DPC sensitization. Treatment denoted: therapeutic diphenylcyclopropenone sensitization with weekly scalp DPC. MiXCR was run by TCRdb on the RACE reads, yielding one entry per CDR3 protein. This table has 50,000 to 75,000 distinct CDR3 sequences, approximately 10% appearing once. The sample consisted of whole blood, taken in connection with sensitization to the hapten diphenylcyclopropenone (DPC). The receptors originated from a woman in her 30s with alopecia areata. Some clones in this sample may be carry-over from other donors' samples.

This clonotype appeared a few times. CDR3 sequence reads: CASSQLTSGANTGELFF. The CDR3 DNA reads as TGCGCCAGCAGCCAACTAACTAGCGGCGCGAACACCGGGGAGCTGTTTTTT. The V gene is TRBV4-1, the J gene TRBJ2-2; 8 nucleotides align to TRBD2. The CDR3 is 17 amino acids. CDR1 and CDR2 (germline): MGHRA, YSYEKL. The V gene end was trimmed by 2 bases and the J gene end by 0 bases; junction bases not matched to a gene: 5.

The chain recombines TRBV28 with TRBJ1-1; 7 positions agree with TRBD1. The CDR3 runs 14 residues. The junction had 3 bases not matched to a gene; V was cut back by 5 bases and J by 0 bases. Germline values: CDR1 MDHEN, CDR2 SYDVKM. The CDR3 reads CASSPTGMNTEAFF. In DNA form, the CDR3 reads TGTGCCAGCAGTCCGACAGGGATGAACACTGAAGCTTTCTTT. Supplemented by reference TRBV28 and TRBJ1-1, the full variable domain reads DVKVTQSSRYLVKRTGEKVFLECVQDMDHENMFWYRQDPGLGLRLIYFSYDVKMKEKGDIPEGYSVSREKKERFSLILESASTNQTSMYLCASSPTGMNTEAFFGQGTRLTVV.

This clonotype was counted many times. The chain recombines TRBV28 with TRBJ1-6; the D gene is possibly TRBD1 (5 bases). The CDR3 totals 15 residues. Trimming removed 5 bases from V and 10 bases from J, with 18 bases in between. Germline V gene data show CDR1 as MDHEN and CDR2 as SYDVKM. The CDR3 loop reads CASSRGDLTHSPLHF. The DNA of the CDR3 is TGTGCCAGCAGTCGAGGGGACCTAACACACTCACCCCTCCACTTT. The full variable domain, in which reference TRBV28 and TRBJ1-6 provide the parts outside the CDR3, is DVKVTQSSRYLVKRTGEKVFLECVQDMDHENMFWYRQDPGLGLRLIYFSYDVKMKEKGDIPEGYSVSREKKERFSLILESASTNQTSMYLCASSRGDLTHSPLHFGNGTRLTVT.

This clonotype was detected ten times or more. The chain is built from TRBV5-1 and TRBJ2-3; 9 bases align to TRBD2. The CDR3 is 15 amino acids. Germline values: CDR1 SGHRS, CDR2 YFSETQ. Trimming at V came to 5 bases and at J to 3 bases, leaving 7 bases not matched to a gene. CDR3 in DNA: TGCGCCAGCAGTCCGGCGGGAGGGCCGACAGATACGCAGTATTTT. This encodes CASSPAGGPTDTQYF.

This clonotype occurred many times. The chain combines TRBV5-4 with TRBJ1-4, with 7 bases identical to TRBD1. V was clipped by 3 bases and J by 5 bases; unmatched bases: 1. The germline V gene encodes CDR1 SGHNT and CDR2 YYREEE (reference sequence). This CDR3 has 13 amino acids. The CDR3 region has the DNA TGTGCCAGCAGCTGGGGACAGAATGAAAAACTGTTTTTT. It encodes CASSWGQNEKLFF.

This clonotype was counted between two and nine times. The CDR3 DNA follows: TGTGCCTGGGGACAGGGTTGGACCTACGAGCAGTACTTC. This translates into CAWGQGWTYEQYF. The rearrangement joins TRBV30 to TRBJ2-7; TRBD1 agrees at 8 bases. The junction had 5 bases not matched to a gene; V was cut back by 5 bases and J by 2 bases. The CDR3 sequence is 13 residues long. Germline V gene data show CDR1 as GTSNPN and CDR2 as SVGIG (reference sequence).

This clonotype turned up a few times. V is TRBV20-1 and J is TRBJ2-2; no clear D gene. The CDR3 loop spans 11 amino acids. Looked up from germline, CDR1 is DFQATT and CDR2 is SNEGSKA (reference sequence). V dropped 2 bases and J dropped 6 bases, with 4 bases sitting between them. CDR3 loop: CSARTAGELFF. The CDR3 nucleotides are TGCAGTGCTAGAACGGCCGGGGAGCTGTTTTTT.

A few counts support this clonotype. The rearrangement joins TRBV4-3 to TRBJ1-4; the D is unclear. CDR1 LGHNA and CDR2 YSLEER come from the germline V gene. This CDR3 comprises 14 residues. V gave up 4 bases and J gave up 13 bases, with 19 bases separating them. The CDR3 DNA sequence: TGCGCCAGCAGCCCCGATTACGGGTCGTCAGTACTGTTTTTT. Its translation: CASSPDYGSSVLFF.

This clonotype was found many times. This chain joins TRBV11-2 and TRBJ1-5; D ambiguous. Trimming took off 5 bases at V and 1 base at J, with 9 bases between the two ends. Germline V gives CDR1 SGHAT, CDR2 FQNNGV. The CDR3 contains 14 residues. This CDR3 reads CASSPEKSNQPQHF. The CDR3 DNA reads TGTGCCAGCAGCCCAGAAAAGAGCAATCAGCCCCAGCATTTT.

This clonotype has only a few counts. This sequence joins TRBV7-9 and TRBJ1-1, with no clear D. Germline CDR1 is SEHNR and CDR2 is FQNEAQ (reference sequence). V was pared by 5 bases and J by 6 bases, with 19 bases between. The CDR3 is 15 residues long. The CDR3 nucleotides read TGTGCCAGCAGCCCTACATCCCAGTACCTACCTGAAGCTTTCTTT. Amino acids: CASSPTSQYLPEAFF.

This clonotype was observed a few times. The CDR3 here is CASSYGRGKVTDTQYF. The CDR3 nucleotides read TGTGCCAGCAGTTACGGCAGGGGGAAGGTCACAGATACGCAGTATTTT. This chain connects TRBV6-5 to TRBJ2-3; TRBD1 agrees at 7 bases. Trimming cost V 2 bases and J 2 bases; bases outside gene matches: 7. There are 16 residues in the CDR3. Germline V lookup: CDR1 MNHEY, CDR2 SVGAGI.

CDR3 bases: TGCGCCAGCAGCCATCTATTTCAGGGGGATCAGCCCCAGCATTTT. Translating gives CASSHLFQGDQPQHF. The chain has TRBV4-3 and TRBJ1-5, with 7 bases fitting TRBD1. Germline V gene sequence: CDR1 LGHNA, CDR2 YSLEER. The CDR3 has 15 residues. After removal of 3 bases from V and 5 bases from J, the junction contained 7 bases not matched to a gene.

This clonotype has a count of ten or more. The chain carries TRBV5-4 and TRBJ1-1; D is undetermined. The germline V gene encodes CDR1 SGHNT and CDR2 YYREEE (reference sequence). The CDR3 runs to 15 residues. V lost 0 bases, J lost 0 bases, and 9 bases lay in between. The CDR3 DNA sequence: TGTGCCAGCAGCTTGGCCTCGCCTATGAACACTGAAGCTTTCTTT. The encoded protein is CASSLASPMNTEAFF. Looking up the rest from reference TRBV5-4 and TRBJ1-1 gives the full variable domain: ETGVTQSPTHLIKTRGQQVTLRCSSQSGHNTVSWYQQALGQGPQFIFQYYREEENGRGNFPPRFSGLQFPNYSSELNVNALELDDSALYLCASSLASPMNTEAFFGQGTRLTVV.

This clonotype was counted many times. This rearrangement joins TRBV20-1 to TRBJ2-7; 7 bases line up with TRBD1. With V trimmed by 0 bases and J by 0 bases, 5 bases remained unmatched. The germline V gene has CDR1 DFQATT and CDR2 SNEGSKA (reference sequence). This CDR3 contains 15 residues. CDR3 sequence: CSARDGTDPSYEQYF. CDR3 DNA sequence: TGCAGTGCTAGAGATGGGACAGATCCCTCCTACGAGCAGTACTTC.

This clonotype showed up just a few times. This chain's CDR3 is CASSSSGLAGVPSTDTQYF. The DNA of the CDR3 is TGTGCCAGCAGCTCCTCCGGACTAGCGGGAGTTCCTAGCACAGATACGCAGTATTTT. This chain uses TRBV7-8 with TRBJ2-3, with 13 positions matching TRBD2. Trimming at V came to 4 bases and at J to 0 bases, leaving 10 bases not matched to a gene. CDR1 and CDR2 (germline): SGHVS, FQNEAQ. CDR3 size: 19 residues.

This chain links TRBV6-5 with TRBJ2-1, with 8 nucleotides matching TRBD2. CDR1 MNHEY and CDR2 SVGAGI come from the germline V gene. With V trimmed by 7 bases and J by 5 bases, 7 bases remained unmatched. This CDR3 has 14 residues. CDR3 nucleotide sequence: TGTGCCAGCACCTTTAGCGGGGCGCACAATGAGCAGTTCTTC. Its protein is CASTFSGAHNEQFF.

The sample holds many counts of this clonotype. The V and J genes are TRBV5-6 and TRBJ1-5, with D possibly matching TRBD1 (5 bases). V was shortened by 2 bases and J by 2 bases, with 8 bases between the two germline ends. CDR1 and CDR2 (germline): SGHDT, YYEEEE. The CDR3 covers 14 residues. The CDR3 DNA follows: TGTGCCAGCAGCTTACTGGGGGGCAATCAGCCCCAGCATTTT. As protein: CASSLLGGNQPQHF.

This clonotype was recorded at least ten times. The gene calls are TRBV6-1 and TRBJ2-7, with 9 nucleotides matching TRBD1. Germline CDR1 MNHNS, CDR2 SASEGT. The CDR3 contains 15 residues. Trimming took 2 bases from V and 5 from J; bases not matched to a gene: 7. The CDR3 protein is CASSELPRTGDEQYF. The CDR3 DNA reads as TGTGCCAGCAGTGAATTGCCGAGGACAGGGGACGAGCAGTACTTC.

This clonotype was detected only a few times. V is TRBV7-3 and J is TRBJ2-3; D is possibly TRBD1 (6 bases). Trimming shortened V by 6 bases and J by 4 bases, and 11 bases separated the two germline ends. CDR1 is SGHTA and CDR2 is FQGTGA in the germline V gene. The CDR3 contains 13 residues. The CDR3 sequence: CASSWDISDTQYF. Written as DNA, the CDR3 is TGTGCCAGCAGTTGGGACATCTCAGATACGCAGTATTTT.

J is TRBJ1-3 and V is TRBV7-3, with 7 bases identical to TRBD1. Germline assignment: CDR1 SGHTA and CDR2 FQGTGA. This CDR3 is built from 17 residues. V trimming: 0 bases; J trimming: 2 bases; junction bases outside the gene matches: 7. In DNA, the CDR3 is TGTGCCAGCAGCTTAACGGGACAGACCGGAGCTGGAAACACCATATATTTT. This codes for CASSLTGQTGAGNTIYF.